The 32 T cell receptor beta chains presented below share a single source sample, sequenced in a study of T cell responses to AZD1222 COVID-19 vaccine. Repertoires were generated with immunoSEQ multiplex PCR, while TCRdb's copy carries only in-frame clones and drops some. The sample shows around 220,000 clones, around 94% of them seen only once. Sequencing used peripheral blood, obtained 28 days after the second dose of the MenACWY control vaccine. The receptors were sampled from an adult who received the MenACWY meningococcal vaccine as a control.

This clone was seen just once. The chain uses TRBV15 and TRBJ1-1; 11 bases fit TRBD1. The germline V gene has CDR1 LNHNV and CDR2 YYDKDF (reference sequence). The CDR3 is 16 amino acids. V gave up 9 bases and J gave up 1 base; unmatched junction bases: 10. CDR3 in DNA: TGTGCCACGGGGAAAGGACAGGGGGCAGGGAACACTGAAGCTTTCTTT. The encoded protein is CATGKGQGAGNTEAFF.

This rearrangement joins TRBV3-1 (or the pseudogene TRBV3-2) to TRBJ1-3; 9 nucleotides line up with TRBD1. Germline V gene sequence: CDR1 LGHDT, CDR2 YNNKEL (reference sequence). The CDR3 contains 16 residues. Trimming took 5 bases from V and 3 from J; bases not matched to a gene: 8. CDR3 loop: CASSIRDRVGGNTIYF. CDR3 coding DNA: TGTGCCAGCAGCATCCGGGACAGGGTCGGTGGAAACACCATATATTTT.

This clone was counted a single time. The rearrangement links TRBV7-9 to TRBJ2-3; no reliable D call. Looked up from germline, CDR1 is SEHNR and CDR2 is FQNEAQ (reference sequence). V dropped 4 bases and J dropped 1 base, with 15 bases sitting between them. The CDR3 extends over 16 amino acids. For the CDR3, the DNA is TGTGCCAGCAGCTCGCGACACCGTGAGGGCACAGATACGCAGTATTTT. Its protein product is CASSSRHREGTDTQYF.

The chain links TRBV7-2 to TRBJ1-5; 8 bases are shared with TRBD1. V lost 5 bases and J lost 6; bases outside the gene matches: 6. CDR1 SGHTA and CDR2 FQGNSA come from the germline V gene. The CDR3 runs 14 residues. The CDR3 region has the DNA TGTGCCAGCAGCCCGGACAGGGCTACTCAGCCCCAGCATTTT. Residues: CASSPDRATQPQHF.

The V and J genes are TRBV6-6 and TRBJ2-7, with TRBD1 identical over 9 bases. CDR1 and CDR2 (germline): MNHNY, SVGAGI (reference sequence). This CDR3 region has 14 residues. Unmatched junction bases numbered 6, after V lost 6 bases and J lost 3 bases. CDR3 region: CASSWDRESYEQYF. The CDR3 DNA reads TGTGCCAGCAGCTGGGACAGGGAGAGCTACGAGCAGTACTTC.

The CDR3 DNA reads as TGTGCCAGTAGTAGTCGGGGCGAGGACGAGCAGTACTTC. Its translation: CASSSRGEDEQYF. The J gene is TRBJ2-7, the V gene TRBV19; D possibly uses TRBD1 or TRBD2 (5 bases each). The CDR3 is made up of 13 amino acids. The germline V and J ends were trimmed by 4 bases and 5 bases, with 12 bases remaining between them. Germline V CDR1 and CDR2: LNHDA, SQIVND (reference sequence).

DNA of the CDR3: TGTGCCTGGAGTGAAGGACAGGGGGGAGCCAAAAACATTCAGTACTTC. Translation: CAWSEGQGGAKNIQYF. This chain connects TRBV30 to TRBJ2-4, with 10 bases lining up with TRBD1. Germline V gene lookup returns CDR1 GTSNPN and CDR2 SVGIG (reference sequence). This CDR3 is 16 amino acids long. With V trimmed by 1 base and J by 0 bases, 3 bases remained unmatched.

A remark on this clone: The junction and the germline gene differ at one end; a read error may be behind it. The chain joins TRBV10-3 to TRBJ2-7; the D is unclear. The germline V gene encodes CDR1 ENHRY and CDR2 SYGVKD. The CDR3 length is 13 residues. CDR3 DNA: TGTGCCATCACTGAGGTCCCGGGCTCCGAGCAGTACTTC. It translates to CAITEVPGSEQYF.

The rearrangement joins TRBV27 to TRBJ1-2; D is perhaps TRBD1 (6 bases). The CDR3 is 14 residues long. From germline, CDR1 is MNHEY and CDR2 SMNVEV (reference sequence). Between the trimmed V and J ends, which lost 3 bases and 1 base, there was a span of 9 bases. The CDR3 region has the DNA TGTGCCAGCAGTTTCGACAGGAATAACTATGGCTACACCTTC. This sequence encodes CASSFDRNNYGYTF.

CDR3 nucleotide sequence: TGTGCCATCAGTGGAGGGGACAGGCCCCTGGGGCCCCAGCATTTT. Translating gives CAISGGDRPLGPQHF. The gene calls are TRBV10-3 and TRBJ1-5; 8 positions match TRBD1. The germline gives CDR1 ENHRY, CDR2 SYGVKD. J gave up 9 bases and V 4 bases, and 11 bases lay outside the gene matches. This CDR3 has 15 amino acids.

V usage is TRBV18 and J usage is TRBJ2-7; 8 bases agree with TRBD2. The CDR3 totals 17 residues. Germline values: CDR1 KGHSH, CDR2 LQKENI. Germline trimming cut 3 bases from V and 8 bases from J; bases unmatched to any gene: 18. CDR3 nucleotide sequence: TGTGCCAGCTCACCCGTACCGGGACTAGTCAGCCCCGGTCAGCAGTACTTC. Translated, it gives CASSPVPGLVSPGQQYF.

The gene calls are TRBV4-2 and TRBJ2-1, with TRBD2 matching 7 bases. Germline V gene lookup returns CDR1 LGHNA and CDR2 YNFKEQ. Trimming at V came to 1 base and at J to 6 bases, leaving 9 bases not matched to a gene. The CDR3 sequence is 16 residues long. The CDR3: CASSQVSSGGSNEQFF. The CDR3 DNA is TGTGCCAGCAGCCAAGTTTCCTCGGGCGGGAGCAATGAGCAGTTCTTC.

The chain joins TRBV6-5 to TRBJ2-3; 10 nucleotides agree with TRBD2. The V gene's germline CDR1 is MNHEY and CDR2 SVGAGI. The CDR3 runs to 14 residues. The V segment lost 4 bases and the J segment 4 bases; nucleotides outside the gene matches: 2. The CDR3 loop reads CASSSAGGADTQYF. In nucleotides, the CDR3 is TGTGCCAGCAGTTCAGCGGGGGGGGCAGATACGCAGTATTTT.

This chain uses TRBV4-2 with TRBJ2-2; no clear D. The germline gives CDR1 LGHNA, CDR2 YNFKEQ. Trimming pared 2 bases from V and 0 bases from J, leaving 7 bases between. CDR3 size: 15 residues. The CDR3 here is CASSQSDTNTGELFF. The CDR3 DNA reads as TGTGCCAGCAGCCAATCTGACACGAACACCGGGGAGCTGTTTTTT.

Note on this clone: The junction departs from germline at one end; a sequencing error may be responsible. This specimen includes other DNA sequences encoding the same CDR3. V and J are TRBV6-2 or TRBV6-3 and TRBJ1-2, with 9 bases that match TRBD1. CDR3 size: 15 residues. Germline-derived CDR1 and CDR2 are MNHEY and SVGEGT. CDR3 bases: TGTGCCAGCAGTTACCCCGGACAGGGGAAATCTGGCTATACCTTC. This gives the protein CASSYPGQGKSGYTF.

This clone was counted a single time. J is TRBJ2-3 and V is TRBV24-1, with 13 bases fitting TRBD2. This CDR3 contains 16 residues. J was trimmed by 1 base and V by 3 bases; bases with no gene match: 0. Germline V gene sequence: CDR1 KGHDR, CDR2 SFDVKD. In nucleotides, the CDR3 is TGTGCCACCAGTGATACTAGCGGGGGGGGCACAGATACGCAGTATTTT. Amino acids: CATSDTSGGGTDTQYF.

The rearrangement joins TRBV11-2 to TRBJ1-1; no clear D gene. Trimming took off 4 bases at V and 10 bases at J, with 10 bases between the two ends. Germline V gene lookup returns CDR1 SGHAT and CDR2 FQNNGV. The CDR3 covers 11 residues. CDR3 DNA sequence: TGTGCCAGCAGCTGGCTCTATGCAGCTTTCTTT. Amino acid sequence: CASSWLYAAFF.

CDR3 sequence (DNA): TGTGCCAGCACAGGGGTAAGGGAGCAGTACTTC. It specifies CASTGVREQYF. This chain connects TRBV2 to TRBJ2-7, with a tentative D call TRBD1 (6 bases). V lost 7 bases, J lost 7 bases, and 11 bases lay in between. The CDR3 loop spans 11 amino acids. Germline values: CDR1 SNHLY, CDR2 FYNNEI.

This rearrangement joins TRBV5-4 to TRBJ1-2; D is undetermined. Germline V CDR1 and CDR2: SGHNT, YYREEE (reference sequence). The V end was cut by 0 bases, the J end by 4 bases, with 10 bases between. The CDR3 runs 14 residues. The CDR3 nucleotides read TGTGCCAGCAGCTTGGAGTCCGGAGTCTATGGCTACACCTTC. Protein: CASSLESGVYGYTF.

This CDR3 reads CASSRWGARLNTEAFF. The DNA of the CDR3 is TGTGCCAGTAGTAGGTGGGGCGCAAGACTGAACACTGAAGCTTTCTTT. The chain employs TRBV19 and TRBJ1-1, with TRBD1 as a possible D gene (5 bases). Germline V gene lookup returns CDR1 LNHDA and CDR2 SQIVND (reference sequence). Trimming shortened V by 4 bases and J by 0 bases, and 15 bases separated the two germline ends. This CDR3 contains 16 residues.

The gene calls are TRBV4-3 and TRBJ2-3, with TRBD2 identical over 8 bases. V was pared by 0 bases and J by 1 base, with 6 bases of the junction left unmatched. CDR3 length: 17 amino acids. Germline loops: CDR1 LGHNA, CDR2 YSLEER. CDR3 protein: CASSQEVRGGGTDTQYF. For the CDR3, the DNA is TGCGCCAGCAGCCAAGAGGTACGGGGGGGCGGCACAGATACGCAGTATTTT.

The chain carries TRBV6-5 and TRBJ1-2; TRBD1 matches 10 bases. Looked up from germline, CDR1 is MNHEY and CDR2 is SVGAGI. The CDR3 length is 14 residues. Unmatched junction bases numbered 0, after V lost 2 bases and J lost 3 bases. CDR3 amino acids: CASSYGTGDYGYTF. The DNA of the CDR3 is TGTGCCAGCAGTTACGGGACAGGGGACTATGGCTACACCTTC.

The V and J genes are TRBV27 and TRBJ2-2; 7 bases align to TRBD1. V trimming: 0 bases; J trimming: 7 bases; junction bases outside the gene matches: 2. CDR3 length: 14 residues. Germline V CDR1 and CDR2: MNHEY, SMNVEV (reference sequence). The CDR3 is CASSLSGGFGELFF. The CDR3, as DNA: TGTGCCAGCAGTTTATCAGGGGGCTTCGGGGAGCTGTTTTTT.

This clone was detected once. This chain uses TRBV7-3 with TRBJ1-1, with 7 bases matching TRBD1. Per germline, CDR1 SGHTA and CDR2 FQGTGA. V gave up 5 bases and J gave up 3 bases; unmatched junction bases: 3. The CDR3 runs to 13 residues. Here the CDR3 reads CASSTQGDTEAFF. The DNA of the CDR3 is TGTGCCAGCAGCACCCAGGGGGACACTGAAGCTTTCTTT.

The genes are TRBV28 and TRBJ2-2; the match to TRBD1 covers 8 bases. V gave up 5 bases and J gave up 6 bases; unmatched junction bases: 17. Germline values: CDR1 MDHEN, CDR2 SYDVKM. CDR3 length: 18 residues. The CDR3 reads CASSGTGRSTAIAGELFF. The CDR3, as DNA: TGTGCCAGCAGTGGGACAGGCCGATCGACAGCGATCGCCGGGGAGCTGTTTTTT.

The chain couples TRBV6-2 or TRBV6-3 to TRBJ2-7, with 7 bases matching TRBD1. This CDR3 has 15 residues. With 2 bases clipped from V and 5 bases from J, the junction kept 9 bases outside the gene matches. Germline values: CDR1 MNHEY, CDR2 SVGEGT. CDR3 protein: CASSYRTGDLHEQYF. Here the CDR3 DNA reads TGTGCCAGCAGTTACCGAACAGGGGACCTACACGAGCAGTACTTC.

The V call is TRBV2, the J call TRBJ1-1; 8 bases align to TRBD1. This CDR3 has 17 amino acids. Germline V gene sequence: CDR1 SNHLY, CDR2 FYNNEI. V was clipped by 0 bases and J by 6 bases; unmatched bases: 12. In DNA form, the CDR3 reads TGTGCCAGCAGTGAAGCTCGGAGGACAGGGAAGGGGGCTGAAGCTTTCTTT. This gives the protein CASSEARRTGKGAEAFF.

This sequence joins TRBV28 and TRBJ2-7, with 9 bases that match TRBD1. The V gene end was trimmed by 6 bases and the J gene end by 4 bases; junction bases not matched to a gene: 7. CDR3 length: 14 residues. Germline V lookup: CDR1 MDHEN, CDR2 SYDVKM. The CDR3 sequence: CASSTQGALYEQYF. DNA for the CDR3: TGTGCCAGCAGCACACAGGGGGCCTTGTACGAGCAGTACTTC.

This sequence joins TRBV28 and TRBJ2-2; 9 nucleotides line up with TRBD2. CDR3 length: 14 residues. CDR1 is MDHEN and CDR2 is SYDVKM in the germline V gene. J lost 6 bases, V lost 3 bases, and 2 bases had no gene match. The DNA for the CDR3 is TGTGCCAGCAGTTTTGCGGGAGGGGCCGGGGAGCTGTTTTTT. It translates to CASSFAGGAGELFF.

The chain employs TRBV4-3 and TRBJ1-3; D remains ambiguous. Looked up from germline, CDR1 is LGHNA and CDR2 is YSLEER. Trimming shortened V by 0 bases and J by 0 bases, and 9 bases separated the two germline ends. The CDR3 length is 16 residues. In nucleotides, the CDR3 is TGCGCCAGCAGCCAAGATATGGGGTTCTCTGGAAACACCATATATTTT. It codes for CASSQDMGFSGNTIYF.

This chain connects TRBV9 to TRBJ2-5; weak D call: TRBD2 (6 bases). Trimming took 0 bases from V and 4 from J, leaving 16 bases between them. CDR1 and CDR2 (germline): SGDLS, YYNGEE. This CDR3 has 16 residues. In nucleotides, the CDR3 is TGTGCCAGCAGCGTAGGTGGAGGGCGTGGGGGAGAGACCCAGTACTTC. Encoded protein: CASSVGGGRGGETQYF.

This chain uses TRBV19 with TRBJ2-5; 13 nucleotides align to TRBD2. Germline values: CDR1 LNHDA, CDR2 SQIVND (reference sequence). The CDR3 has 16 amino acids. V lost 3 bases, J lost 5 bases, and 6 bases stayed unmatched. The CDR3 loop is CASSMKGLAGSETQYF. CDR3 nucleotides: TGTGCCAGTAGTATGAAGGGACTAGCGGGATCTGAGACCCAGTACTTC.